These 8 T cell receptor beta chains share one sample of origin, sequenced in a study of blood T cell repertoires in COVID-19. Method: immunoSEQ multiplex PCR; TCRdb's copy keeps in-frame clones and lacks some. The repertoire holds approximately 150,000 clones, with approximately 90% as singletons. The sample was peripheral blood. These receptors were obtained from a man aged 18 to 30 with COVID-19, enrolled during active disease.

The chain couples TRBV12-3 or TRBV12-4 to TRBJ2-2; D is unresolved. V was shortened by 7 bases and J by 3 bases, with 9 bases between the two germline ends. The CDR3 length is 13 residues. CDR3 residues: CASMRTYTGELFF. The CDR3 bases are TGTGCCAGCATGAGAACCTACACCGGGGAGCTGTTTTTT.

The chain is built from TRBV3-1 (or the pseudogene TRBV3-2) and TRBJ1-5; 12 bases line up with TRBD1. From germline, CDR1 is LGHDT and CDR2 YNNKEL (reference sequence). V was clipped by 0 bases and J by 1 base; unmatched bases: 4. This CDR3 is 18 amino acids long. The CDR3 here is CASSQDGTGGSSNQPQHF. CDR3 DNA sequence: TGTGCCAGCAGCCAAGACGGGACAGGGGGCTCGAGCAATCAGCCCCAGCATTTT.

With regard to this clone: One junction end does not reproduce the germline sequence, and a read error may be involved. The rearrangement links TRBV5-1 to TRBJ2-4; D possibly corresponds to TRBD1 (5 bases). The germline V gene has CDR1 SGHRS and CDR2 YFSETQ. The CDR3 loop spans 16 amino acids. The CDR3 loop reads CASSLEPGSPQNIQYF. CDR3 DNA: TGCGCCAGTAGCTTGGAACCAGGGTCCCCCCAAAACATTCAGTACTTC.

The chain recombines TRBV28 with TRBJ2-7, with D uncertain. Germline CDR1 is MDHEN and CDR2 is SYDVKM. The V end was cut by 5 bases, the J end by 1 base, with 9 bases between. There are 13 residues in the CDR3. The CDR3 nucleotides read TGTGCCAGCAGTGAGACAAGATCCTACGAGCAGTACTTC. Encoded protein: CASSETRSYEQYF.

V gene TRBV7-2 combines with J gene TRBJ2-1; 13 bases line up with TRBD2. Germline trimming cut 6 bases from V and 8 bases from J; bases unmatched to any gene: 16. In germline, CDR1 is SGHTA, CDR2 FQGNSA. The CDR3 spans 18 residues. The CDR3 DNA is TGTGCCAGCAGGGACGAAGGGGGGACTAGCGGGATTTCGCATGAGCAGTTCTTC. Amino acids: CASRDEGGTSGISHEQFF.

This chain connects TRBV7-8 to TRBJ2-7; TRBD1 matches 9 bases. The ends lost 3 bases at V and 2 bases at J; junction bases unmatched: 11. From germline, CDR1 is SGHVS and CDR2 FQNEAQ. The CDR3 runs to 17 residues. CDR3 nucleotide sequence: TGTGCCAGCAGCTTTTACACGGCCGGGACAGGGCCCTACGAGCAGTACTTC. It is translated as CASSFYTAGTGPYEQYF.

The gene calls are TRBV19 and TRBJ1-3; D gene uncertain. Trimming took 7 bases from V and 4 from J, leaving 11 bases between them. Germline loops: CDR1 LNHDA, CDR2 SQIVND (reference sequence). This CDR3 region has 13 residues. CDR3 sequence reads: CASMSYFGNTIYF. The CDR3 DNA is TGTGCCAGTATGTCCTATTTCGGAAACACCATATATTTT. Together with reference TRBV19 and TRBJ1-3, the CDR3 gives the full variable domain: DGGITQSPKYLFRKEGQNVTLSCEQNLNHDAMYWYRQDPGQGLRLIYYSQIVNDFQKGDIAEGYSVSREKKESFPLTVTSAQKNPTAFYLCASMSYFGNTIYFGEGSWLTVV.

The rearrangement uses TRBV9 and TRBJ2-2, with TRBD1 identical over 8 bases. This CDR3 is 13 amino acids long. With 5 bases clipped from V and 6 bases from J, the junction kept 3 bases outside the gene matches. Germline V lookup: CDR1 SGDLS, CDR2 YYNGEE. CDR3 DNA: TGTGCCAGCAGGGAGACAGGGGCCGGGGAGCTGTTTTTT. This translates into CASRETGAGELFF.